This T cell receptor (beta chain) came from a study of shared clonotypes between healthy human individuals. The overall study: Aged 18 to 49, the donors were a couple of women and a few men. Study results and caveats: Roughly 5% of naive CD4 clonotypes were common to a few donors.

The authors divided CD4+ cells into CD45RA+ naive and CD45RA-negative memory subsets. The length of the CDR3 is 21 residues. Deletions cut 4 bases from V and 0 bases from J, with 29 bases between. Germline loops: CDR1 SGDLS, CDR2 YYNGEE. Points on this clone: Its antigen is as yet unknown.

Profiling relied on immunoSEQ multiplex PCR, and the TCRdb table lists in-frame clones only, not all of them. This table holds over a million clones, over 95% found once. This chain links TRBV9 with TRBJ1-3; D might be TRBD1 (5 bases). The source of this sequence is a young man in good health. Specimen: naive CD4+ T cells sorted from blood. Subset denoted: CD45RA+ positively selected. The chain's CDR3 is CASSRGVTGTPNPLSGNTIYF. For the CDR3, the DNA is TGTGCCAGCAGCCGAGGGGTTACCGGGACTCCAAACCCCCTCTCTGGAAACACCATATATTTT. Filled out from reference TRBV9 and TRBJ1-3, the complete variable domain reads DSGVTQTPKHLITATGQRVTLRCSPRSGDLSVYWYQQSLDQGLQFLIQYYNGEERAKGNILERFSAQQFPDLHSELNLSSLELGDSALYFCASSRGVTGTPNPLSGNTIYFGEGSWLTVV.